These T cell receptor beta chains were read from a single sample in a study of Ad26.COV2.S vaccination and SARS-CoV-2 variants. TCRdb keeps only in-frame clones here, not all; method: immunoSEQ multiplex PCR. The sample has some 320,000 clones; roughly 86% are singletons. The source material was peripheral blood, sampled in a trial of Ad26.COV2.S vaccine versus placebo. The receptors shown here come from a person aged 18-60 years who received the Ad26.COV2.S COVID-19 vaccine or a placebo. CDR3s include the opening cysteine and the closing phenylalanine or tryptophan. The order of the fields is clone size, J gene, V gene, D gene, CDR3 protein, CDR3 DNA. A D gene is named only where the DNA matches it firmly. For some rows the clone size is stated as once, few or many, or as a class when expanded; others skip it.

size: -
J: TRBJ2-5
V: TRBV25-1
D: -
CDR3: CASSEFLGQETQYF
DNA: TGTGCCAGCAGTGAATTTTTGGGGCAAGAGACCCAGTACTTC

size: few
J: TRBJ2-2
V: TRBV10-1
D: -
CDR3: CASSTGQNTGELFF
DNA: TGCGCCAGCAGCACTGGACAGAACACCGGGGAGCTGTTTTTT

size: once
J: TRBJ2-5
V: TRBV6-6
D: TRBD1
CDR3: CASSYSRTGETQYF
DNA: TGTGCCAGCAGTTACTCTAGGACAGGGGAGACCCAGTACTTC

size: -
J: TRBJ2-1
V: TRBV18
D: -
CDR3: CASSPPEGWDEQFF
DNA: TGTGCCAGCTCACCACCGGAAGGGTGGGATGAGCAGTTCTTC

size: -
J: TRBJ1-3
V: TRBV5-6
D: -
CDR3: CASSSFQRSYMNTIYF
DNA: TGTGCCAGCAGCTCATTTCAGCGTTCTTATATGAACACCATATATTTT

size: few
J: TRBJ1-6
V: TRBV7-9
D: -
CDR3: CASSPDNSPLHF
DNA: TGTGCCAGCAGCCCCGATAATTCACCCCTCCACTTT

size: -
J: TRBJ2-2
V: TRBV4-1
D: TRBD2
CDR3: CASSQVLSGGRTGELFF
DNA: TGCGCCAGCAGCCAAGTACTTAGCGGGGGGCGTACCGGGGAGCTGTTTTTT

size: many
J: TRBJ1-5
V: TRBV30
D: -
CDR3: CAWSPDEVSNQPQHF
DNA: TGTGCCTGGAGTCCTGACGAGGTTAGCAATCAGCCCCAGCATTTT

size: -
J: TRBJ1-2
V: TRBV29-1
D: -
CDR3: CSVKDSNYGYTF
DNA: TGCAGCGTGAAGGACAGTAACTATGGCTACACCTTC

size: -
J: TRBJ2-5
V: TRBV7-2
D: -
CDR3: CASSPHRDHGTQYF
DNA: TGTGCCAGCAGCCCGCACCGGGACCACGGGACCCAGTACTTC

size: -
J: TRBJ1-3
V: TRBV3-1/TRBV3-2
D: -
CDR3: CASSQPWTASGNTIYF
DNA: TGTGCCAGCAGCCAGCCGTGGACAGCCTCTGGAAACACCATATATTTT

size: -
J: TRBJ1-1
V: TRBV7-8
D: -
CDR3: CASSLGGEQGEAFF
DNA: TGTGCCAGCAGCTTAGGAGGAGAGCAGGGTGAAGCTTTCTTT

size: -
J: TRBJ1-4
V: TRBV6-5
D: -
CDR3: CASNVRWYEKLFF
DNA: TGTGCCAGCAATGTTAGGTGGTACGAAAAACTGTTTTTT

size: -
J: TRBJ1-1
V: TRBV5-6
D: -
CDR3: CASSYSLGVGGPTAFF
DNA: TGTGCCAGCAGCTACAGTCTAGGGGTAGGCGGGCCGACAGCTTTCTTT

size: -
J: TRBJ1-1
V: TRBV5-8
D: -
CDR3: CASSLLRYTEAFF
DNA: TGTGCCAGCAGCTTGTTGAGATACACTGAAGCTTTCTTT

size: few
J: TRBJ2-2
V: TRBV4-2
D: -
CDR3: CASSPQGGWMNTGELFF
DNA: TGTGCCAGCAGCCCCCAGGGGGGATGGATGAACACCGGGGAGCTGTTTTTT

size: -
J: TRBJ2-3
V: TRBV10-3
D: -
CDR3: CAISDSSDTQYF
DNA: TGTGCCATCAGTGATAGTTCAGATACGCAGTATTTT

size: -
J: TRBJ1-2
V: TRBV30
D: -
CDR3: CAWSVELPHGYTF
DNA: TGTGCCTGGAGTGTAGAACTCCCTCATGGCTACACCTTC

size: -
J: TRBJ2-1
V: TRBV5-1
D: TRBD2
CDR3: CASSLYRTSAYSYNEQFF
DNA: TGCGCCAGCAGCTTGTACCGGACTAGCGCCTACTCCTACAATGAGCAGTTCTTC

size: -
J: TRBJ2-1
V: TRBV13
D: -
CDR3: CASSSRGRGGDEQFF
DNA: TGTGCCAGCAGCTCTAGGGGCCGTGGGGGCGATGAGCAGTTCTTC

size: -
J: TRBJ1-1
V: TRBV7-2
D: -
CDR3: CASSFQGWSTEAFF
DNA: TGTGCCAGCAGCTTTCAGGGGTGGAGCACTGAAGCTTTCTTT

size: -
J: TRBJ1-2
V: TRBV2
D: -
CDR3: CASSVTVSYGYTF
DNA: TGTGCCAGCAGTGTGACAGTCTCCTATGGCTACACCTTC

size: -
J: TRBJ1-6
V: TRBV30
D: -
CDR3: CAWRVTGQFSPLHF
DNA: TGTGCCTGGAGGGTTACAGGGCAGTTTTCACCCCTCCACTTT

size: -
J: TRBJ1-6
V: TRBV18
D: -
CDR3: CASSSVLGSPLHF
DNA: TGTGCCAGCTCATCCGTACTGGGTTCACCCCTCCACTTT

size: once
J: TRBJ1-2
V: TRBV14
D: TRBD1
CDR3: CASSQRDSENYGYTF
DNA: TGTGCCAGCAGCCAAAGGGACAGCGAGAACTATGGCTACACCTTC

size: many
J: TRBJ1-5
V: TRBV5-1
D: -
CDR3: CASSATTGNNQPQHF
DNA: TGCGCCAGCAGCGCGACGACGGGGAACAATCAGCCCCAGCATTTT

size: -
J: TRBJ1-5
V: TRBV6-2/TRBV6-3
D: TRBD1
CDR3: CASSSGQGAWQPQHF
DNA: TGTGCCAGCAGTTCGGGACAGGGGGCTTGGCAGCCCCAGCATTTT

size: -
J: TRBJ1-1
V: TRBV6-2/TRBV6-3
D: TRBD1
CDR3: CASSTPRTGRTEAFF
DNA: TGTGCCAGCAGTACGCCGAGGACAGGGCGCACTGAAGCTTTCTTT

size: many
J: TRBJ2-7
V: TRBV7-8
D: -
CDR3: CASSLVVGYEQYF
DNA: TGTGCCAGCAGCTTGGTGGTCGGCTACGAGCAGTACTTC

size: -
J: TRBJ2-3
V: TRBV21-1
D: -
CDR3: CASFPCTDTQYF
DNA: TGTGCCAGCTTTCCATGCACAGATACGCAGTATTTT

size: -
J: TRBJ2-3
V: TRBV3-1/TRBV3-2
D: TRBD1
CDR3: CASSQDRVGTDTQYF
DNA: TGTGCCAGCAGCCAGGACAGGGTGGGGACAGATACGCAGTATTTT

size: -
J: TRBJ2-1
V: TRBV18
D: TRBD2
CDR3: CASSRGLAGGNEQFF
DNA: TGTGCCAGCTCACGTGGACTAGCGGGGGGCAATGAGCAGTTCTTC

size: -
J: TRBJ1-2
V: TRBV7-8
D: -
CDR3: CASSTRPDNRREGYTF
DNA: TGTGCCAGCAGCACCCGCCCTGACAACCGCCGAGAGGGCTACACCTTC

size: -
J: TRBJ2-2
V: TRBV27
D: TRBD1
CDR3: CASRSMDRAGELFF
DNA: TGTGCCAGCAGATCCATGGACAGGGCCGGGGAGCTGTTTTTT

size: once
J: TRBJ2-1
V: TRBV3-1/TRBV3-2
D: TRBD2
CDR3: CASSQVLERGVYNEQFF
DNA: TGTGCCAGCAGCCAAGTTCTGGAGCGGGGGGTTTACAATGAGCAGTTCTTC

size: -
J: TRBJ1-5
V: TRBV7-2
D: -
CDR3: CASSLVSGNQPQHF
DNA: TGTGCCAGCAGCTTAGTGTCTGGGAATCAGCCCCAGCATTTT